The TCR beta chain described here comes from a study of T cells in Graves' hyperthyroidism and ophthalmopathy (dated by TCRdb to about 2019). Notes on the research overall: Peripheral blood was collected at initial diagnosis, before any treatment. A discovery cohort of 95 to 100 patients, approximately 44 with Graves' ophthalmopathy and approximately 60 with stable Graves' hyperthyroidism, was used to find distinguishing TCR V-J signatures. An independent validation cohort of fewer than 20 hyperthyroidism patients and approximately 15 patients who later progressed to ophthalmopathy tested prospective prediction of ophthalmopathy. The 75 to 100 discovery patients were divided at random into training and test sets in a 7:3 ratio. In addition, the study compared T-cell repertoires in thyroid tissue and in blood from roughly 6 Graves' hyperthyroidism patients. Following sampling, methimazole starting at 30 mg daily was given to hyperthyroidism patients, and high-dose intravenous methylprednisolone was given to ophthalmopathy patients. The paper describes TCR Vbeta CDR3 sequencing of fewer than 150 peripheral blood samples, made up of approximately 40 ophthalmopathy patients, over 70 hyperthyroidism patients and 17 progressor patients.

V lost 5 bases and J lost 6 bases; the stretch between them is 16 bases long. The CDR3 runs 14 residues from the cysteine to the phenylalanine. Kept here is only the CDR3 DNA, which spans 42 bases and is read in frame from base 1. CDR1 MDHEN and CDR2 SYDVKM were looked up in the germline V gene. Here is what the overall study found, with its caveats: A model built on a 13 V-J signature distinguished ophthalmopathy from stable hyperthyroidism, reaching over 85% sensitivity and about 81% specificity in cross-validation and 80%/75% in testing. During validation, the model predicted progression to ophthalmopathy a median of around six months ahead of onset, with around 65% sensitivity and around 72% specificity. No statistical method was used to fix the sample size in advance, and group allocation was not hidden from the investigators. Most expanded thyroid clonotypes (frequency above 0.001) were also detected in blood, a finding suggesting that blood repertoires may reflect thyroid immune responses.

At least ten counts were recorded for this clonotype. Its antigen specificity is not known. Base qualities are not at hand, and no much larger clone is one base apart. Graves' hyperthyroidism was defined as stable when no progression to ophthalmopathy occurred over 18 months of follow-up. Hyperthyroidism patients were newly diagnosed, had a disease duration of under 2 months, and were aged 18 to 65 years. Exclusion was applied to patients with uncontrolled infections, other autoimmune diseases, pregnancy or lactation. Diagnoses were based on clinical symptoms, serum thyroxine and TRAb, thyroid ultrasound and orbital computed tomography. PBMCs were separated from roughly 9.6 ml of fresh peripheral blood using Ficoll-Paque density gradient centrifugation. Trizol reagent was used to extract total RNA, and RNA quality was then checked on an Agilent 2100 Bioanalyzer. TCR beta CDR3 regions were amplified from RNA transcripts. For the first round of RT-PCR on the TCR CDR3, the HTBI primer set was used together with the Qiagen OneStep RT-PCR kit. Libraries were constructed in a second round of multiplex PCR, after which size selection and purification were carried out. Paired-end sequencing of the libraries was performed with 100 bp reads on an Illumina HiSeq2000. The study's processing was this. Raw data were processed with SOAPnuke, discarding reads with adapters, uncalled bases, mean Phred below 15, or no exact constant-primer or identifier match. High-quality paired reads were merged using COPE v1.2.5, and each unique nucleotide sequence was defined as a clonotype. MiTCR v1.1 was used to align clonotypes to the IMGT TRBV, TRBD and TRBJ reference segments. The analysis included only V-J combinations with a frequency above 0.0001, which together covered around 99% of the repertoires. The TCS score was defined as the ratio of F50 (clonal expansion) to E x V (chaos), calculated using BLOSUM62-based TCRdist between CDR3 peptides within each V-J. Welch's t-statistics and random forest reduced roughly 540 V-J features to about 13, which were used in a naive Bayes classifier (R e1071). TCRdb itself trimmed the public reads at Q25 with fastp, ran MiXCR and retained productive beta chains. One record per CDR3 amino acid sequence lists the most common genes and DNA. TCRdb, not the authors, supplied the V and J calls. The sample records hundreds of thousands of distinct CDR3 sequences, 14% of which are singletons. The ten top clones hold 9.5% to 13% of the sample.

The chain is assembled from TRBV28 and TRBJ1-2; perhaps TRBD1 is the D gene, with 6 bases matching. The sample taken for sequencing was blood. The TCR sequence derives from a woman in her late teens or twenties with Graves' hyperthyroidism. CDR3 loop: CASSPPRTAHGYTF. The DNA sequence reads TGTGCCAGCAGTCCTCCCCGGACAGCCCATGGCTACACCTTC.